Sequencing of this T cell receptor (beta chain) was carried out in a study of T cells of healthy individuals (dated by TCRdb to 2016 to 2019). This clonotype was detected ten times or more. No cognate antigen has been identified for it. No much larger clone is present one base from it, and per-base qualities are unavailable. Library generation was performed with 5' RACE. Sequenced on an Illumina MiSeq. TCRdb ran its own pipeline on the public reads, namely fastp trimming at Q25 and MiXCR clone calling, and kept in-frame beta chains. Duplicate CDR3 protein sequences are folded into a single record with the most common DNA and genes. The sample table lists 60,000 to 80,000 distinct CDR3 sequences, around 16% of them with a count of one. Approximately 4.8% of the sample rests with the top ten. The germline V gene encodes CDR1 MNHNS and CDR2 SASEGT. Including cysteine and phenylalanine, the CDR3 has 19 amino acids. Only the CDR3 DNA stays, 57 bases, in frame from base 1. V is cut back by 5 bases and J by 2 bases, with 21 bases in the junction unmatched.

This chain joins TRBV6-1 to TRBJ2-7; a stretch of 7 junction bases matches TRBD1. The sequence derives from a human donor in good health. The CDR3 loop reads CASSSAYRGFIGETYEQYF. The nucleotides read TGTGCCAGCAGTTCCGCTTACAGGGGTTTTATAGGGGAAACCTACGAGCAGTACTTC.